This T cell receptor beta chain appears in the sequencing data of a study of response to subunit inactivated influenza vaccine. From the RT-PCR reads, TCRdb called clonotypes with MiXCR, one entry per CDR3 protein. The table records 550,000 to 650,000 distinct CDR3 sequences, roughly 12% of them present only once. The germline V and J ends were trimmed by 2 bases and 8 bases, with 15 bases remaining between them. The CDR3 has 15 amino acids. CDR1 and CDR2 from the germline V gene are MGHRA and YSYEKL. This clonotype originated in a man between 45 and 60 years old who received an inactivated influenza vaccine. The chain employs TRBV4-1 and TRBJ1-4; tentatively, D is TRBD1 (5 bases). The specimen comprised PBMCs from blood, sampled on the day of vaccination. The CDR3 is CASSQWGVSFEKLFF. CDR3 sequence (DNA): TGCGCCAGCAGCCAATGGGGGGTCAGTTTCGAAAAACTGTTTTTT.